The 14 T cell receptor beta chains presented below share a single source sample, sequenced in a study of control samples from healthy donors and cancer patients. Profiling relied on immunoSEQ multiplex PCR, and the TCRdb table lists in-frame clones only, not all of them. This sample has some 150,000 clones, with 93% found just once. Source material: blood. These receptors originate from a man aged 45-60 years in good health.

The chain joins TRBV2 to TRBJ2-7; perhaps TRBD1 as D (5 bases). The germline CDR1 and CDR2 sequences are SNHLY and FYNNEI. The V and J ends lost 5 bases and 5 bases respectively, with 10 bases between them. The CDR3 extends over 12 amino acids. CDR3 in DNA: TGTGCCAGCAGTTATCAGGGTAACGAGCAGTACTTC. The encoded protein is CASSYQGNEQYF.

The rearrangement joins TRBV3-1 (or the pseudogene TRBV3-2) to TRBJ2-6; D is perhaps TRBD1 or TRBD2 (5 bases each). CDR3 length equals 19 residues. CDR1 is LGHDT, CDR2 YNNKEL, per germline (reference sequence). Trimming shortened V by 4 bases and J by 0 bases, and 19 bases separated the two germline ends. The CDR3: CASSPSGTEVFSGANVLTF. Here the CDR3 DNA reads TGTGCCAGCAGCCCTTCCGGGACGGAAGTTTTCTCTGGGGCCAACGTCCTGACTTTC.

The rearrangement links TRBV2 to TRBJ2-1; TRBD1 is a possible D gene (7 bases). The CDR3 has 16 amino acids. The germline gives CDR1 SNHLY, CDR2 FYNNEI. V lost 6 bases and J lost 3, with 18 bases in between. CDR3 nucleotide sequence: TGTGCCAGCAGAGCGCACAGGGGACTTAACTACAATGAGCAGTTCTTC. This sequence encodes CASRAHRGLNYNEQFF.

The chain employs TRBV2 and TRBJ2-1; 7 nucleotides agree with TRBD1. After removal of 2 bases from V and 13 bases from J, the junction contained 5 bases not matched to a gene. The CDR3 is 12 amino acids. Germline loops: CDR1 SNHLY, CDR2 FYNNEI. In DNA, the CDR3 is TGTGCCAGCAGTGAAATGCGACAGGGCCAGTTCTTC. This encodes CASSEMRQGQFF.

This chain joins TRBV15 and TRBJ1-2, with TRBD1 matching 8 bases. Germline assignment: CDR1 LNHNV and CDR2 YYDKDF (reference sequence). The junction had 10 bases not matched to a gene; V was cut back by 3 bases and J by 7 bases. The CDR3 runs to 15 residues. CDR3 loop: CATSRGTGGKIGYTF. In DNA form, the CDR3 reads TGTGCCACCAGCAGGGGAACAGGGGGAAAGATTGGCTACACCTTC.

Here the CDR3 reads CASSAIRGKTSHNEQFF. The CDR3 coding sequence is TGTGCCAGCAGCGCCATAAGGGGGAAGACTAGCCACAATGAGCAGTTCTTC. The genes are TRBV27 and TRBJ2-1, with D tentatively TRBD2 (7 bases). V was pared by 6 bases and J by 5 bases, with 23 bases between. The CDR3 length is 17 residues. Germline-derived CDR1 and CDR2 are MNHEY and SMNVEV (reference sequence).

V gene TRBV6-5 combines with J gene TRBJ1-1, with D possibly TRBD1 on 5 matching bases. The CDR3 extends over 14 amino acids. In germline, CDR1 is MNHEY, CDR2 SVGAGI. The ends were cut back, 2 bases at V and 1 base at J, with 8 bases in the middle. CDR3 sequence: CASSYGDGNTEAFF. CDR3 DNA: TGTGCCAGCAGTTACGGGGACGGGAACACTGAAGCTTTCTTT.

The CDR3 nucleotides read TGCGCCAGCAGCCAGGGCCGGGGTTTGAACACTGAAGCTTTCTTT. Translating gives CASSQGRGLNTEAFF. The V and J genes are TRBV5-1 and TRBJ1-1; possibly TRBD1 for D (5 bases). Germline V CDR1 and CDR2: SGHRS, YFSETQ. This CDR3 has 15 amino acids. Trimming shortened V by 4 bases and J by 0 bases, and 13 bases separated the two germline ends.

The chain recombines TRBV18 with TRBJ2-1; perhaps TRBD2 as D (5 bases). Germline-derived CDR1 and CDR2 are KGHSH and LQKENI. V was pared by 6 bases and J by 10 bases, with 19 bases between. The CDR3 sequence is 14 residues long. The CDR3 region is CASSPTRGPIEQFF. The CDR3 nucleotides read TGTGCCAGCTCGCCAACTAGAGGCCCAATCGAGCAGTTCTTC. Combining the CDR3 with reference TRBV18 and TRBJ2-1 gives the whole variable domain NAGVMQNPRHLVRRRGQEARLRCSPMKGHSHVYWYRQLPEEGLKFMVYLQKENIIDESGMPKERFSAEFPKEGPSILRIQQVVRGDSAAYFCASSPTRGPIEQFFGPGTRLTVL.

The chain uses TRBV7-8 and TRBJ2-7, with 12 bases aligning to TRBD2. Germline V gives CDR1 SGHVS, CDR2 FQNEAQ. V trimming: 5 bases; J trimming: 4 bases; junction bases outside the gene matches: 3. The CDR3 is 14 residues long. Here the CDR3 DNA reads TGTGCCAGCAGCCCTAGCGGGAGGGCGTACGAGCAGTACTTC. The encoded protein is CASSPSGRAYEQYF.

This sequence joins TRBV6-5 and TRBJ2-1; weak D call: TRBD1 (5 bases). Per germline, CDR1 MNHEY and CDR2 SVGAGI. Trimming stripped 6 bases from V and 10 bases from J, with 19 bases between. CDR3 length equals 14 residues. The CDR3 coding sequence is TGTGCCAGCAGGGGGAATCCAGGGTACGGCGAGCAGTTCTTC. Translating gives CASRGNPGYGEQFF.

The chain is built from TRBV9 and TRBJ1-4, with 9 bases that match TRBD1. This CDR3 has 14 amino acids. The ends lost 3 bases at V and 7 bases at J; junction bases unmatched: 4. Germline V gene sequence: CDR1 SGDLS, CDR2 YYNGEE. The chain's CDR3 is CASSGQGVGEKLFF. The CDR3 nucleotides read TGTGCCAGCAGCGGACAGGGGGTTGGTGAAAAACTGTTTTTT.

The chain has TRBV7-9 and TRBJ1-1; tentative D call: TRBD1 (5 bases). Trimming took off 3 bases at V and 6 bases at J, with 8 bases between the two ends. Germline V gives CDR1 SEHNR, CDR2 FQNEAQ (reference sequence). The CDR3 covers 12 residues. This chain's CDR3 is CASSLQGAEAFF. CDR3 nucleotides: TGTGCCAGCAGCTTGCAGGGTGCTGAAGCTTTCTTT.

This clone was counted a single time. The chain has TRBV27 and TRBJ2-7; 7 nucleotides agree with TRBD2. Trimming at V came to 8 bases and at J to 7 bases, leaving 14 bases not matched to a gene. The CDR3 extends over 14 amino acids. From germline, CDR1 is MNHEY and CDR2 SMNVEV (reference sequence). In DNA form, the CDR3 reads TGTGCCAGCCGGGGGGTTGCGGGACCGGGGGAGCAGTACTTC. It yields the protein CASRGVAGPGEQYF.